The source of this T cell receptor (beta chain) is a study of blood T cells in healthy people across ages. Study overall: Template switching captured about one barcoded beta molecule per two T cells.

This CDR3 comprises 14 residues. The V and J ends lost 8 bases and 1 base, in that order; junction bases with no gene match: 5. Per the germline V gene, CDR1 is MGHRA and CDR2 is YSYEKL. Combining a sample-barcoded 5' primer with a J-beta primer mix, a second PCR ran for about 6 to 11 cycles. Each TCR beta cDNA got a 12-nucleotide random molecular identifier. TCRdb re-called the 5' RACE reads with MiXCR, one entry per CDR3 protein. Of some 320,000 distinct CDR3 sequences listed, roughly 26% were seen once; the top ten hold approximately 28%. Sequenced: blood. The clonotype comes from a woman aged 70-85 years in good health. This sequence joins TRBV4-1 and TRBJ2-1; TRBD2 aligns across 7 bases. Here the CDR3 reads CASSKLASYNEQFF. The CDR3 nucleotides are TGCGCCAGCTCTAAACTAGCGTCCTACAATGAGCAGTTCTTC.